The 15 T cell receptor beta chains listed next were all sequenced from one sample in a study of cytotoxic CD8 clonotypes in ibrutinib-treated CLL. Measured with immunoSEQ multiplex PCR; TCRdb has only the in-frame clones, and not every one. The data hold hundreds of thousands of clones, with around three quarters observed a single time. The material sequenced was PBMCs, taken after 24 months of ibrutinib treatment. The receptors shown here come from a human donor with chronic lymphocytic leukemia.

Here the CDR3 reads CASSEFEVRQHIQYF. The CDR3 DNA reads as TGTGCCAGCAGTGAATTCGAGGTCCGCCAGCACATTCAGTACTTC. This chain links TRBV2 with TRBJ2-4; no reliable D call. This CDR3 region has 15 residues. CDR1 and CDR2 from the germline V gene are SNHLY and FYNNEI. V was shortened by 2 bases and J by 8 bases, with 16 bases between the two germline ends.

This clone was found a few times. The CDR3 DNA reads TGTGCCAGCTCACCACCGGCAGCTAGCACAGATACGCAGTATTTT. It yields the protein CASSPPAASTDTQYF. The gene calls are TRBV18 and TRBJ2-3, with D unresolved. Germline V gives CDR1 KGHSH, CDR2 LQKENI. With 0 bases removed from V and 0 bases from J, the gap between germline ends came to 7 bases. The CDR3 is 15 residues long.

The chain recombines TRBV19 with TRBJ2-1; D remains ambiguous. V was trimmed by 5 bases and J by 5 bases, leaving 7 bases between them. Germline-derived CDR1 and CDR2 are LNHDA and SQIVND (reference sequence). This CDR3 is built from 12 residues. CDR3 loop: CASSSRNNEQFF. CDR3 nucleotides: TGTGCCAGTAGTTCGAGAAACAATGAGCAGTTCTTC.

The rearrangement joins TRBV15 to TRBJ2-7; D not certain. CDR1 and CDR2 (germline): LNHNV, YYDKDF (reference sequence). The CDR3 length is 12 residues. Trimming stripped 6 bases from V and 3 bases from J, with 9 bases between. The DNA for the CDR3 is TGTGCCACCAGAGGGCAGAGCTACGAGCAGTACTTC. Protein product: CATRGQSYEQYF.

This sequence joins TRBV7-9 and TRBJ2-1, with 12 bases aligning to TRBD2. CDR1 SEHNR and CDR2 FQNEAQ come from the germline V gene (reference sequence). The length of the CDR3 is 16 residues. V trimming: 5 bases; J trimming: 4 bases; junction bases outside the gene matches: 6. The CDR3 loop is CASSPRTSGVYNEQFF. The CDR3 bases are TGTGCCAGCAGCCCTAGGACTAGCGGGGTGTACAATGAGCAGTTCTTC. Based on the CDR3 plus reference TRBV7-9 and TRBJ2-1, the full variable domain is DTGVSQNPRHKITKRGQNVTFRCDPISEHNRLYWYRQTLGQGPEFLTYFQNEAQLEKSRLLSDRFSAERPKGSFSTLEIQRTEQGDSAMYLCASSPRTSGVYNEQFFGPGTRLTVL.

The J gene is TRBJ1-1, the V gene TRBV19; D may be TRBD1 (6 bases). Trimming took off 5 bases at V and 7 bases at J, with 11 bases between the two ends. Germline V gene sequence: CDR1 LNHDA, CDR2 SQIVND (reference sequence). The CDR3 loop spans 12 amino acids. CDR3 bases: TGTGCCAGTAGTGGACAGATTGGTGAAGCTTTCTTT. Translation: CASSGQIGEAFF.

The chain employs TRBV9 and TRBJ2-5, with TRBD1 as a possible D gene (5 bases). The V gene's germline CDR1 is SGDLS and CDR2 YYNGEE. The CDR3 sequence is 15 residues long. V lost 0 bases to trimming and J lost 3 bases, with 12 bases between them. The CDR3, as DNA: TGTGCCAGCAGCGTAGGAGGCAGGGATGAAGAGACCCAGTACTTC. Its protein product is CASSVGGRDEETQYF.

The chain carries TRBV27 and TRBJ1-2, with unresolved D. V lost 7 bases to trimming and J lost 8 bases, with 17 bases between them. The germline gives CDR1 MNHEY, CDR2 SMNVEV (reference sequence). This CDR3 is 13 amino acids long. CDR3 protein: CASTSTRSGGYTF. The CDR3, as DNA: TGTGCCAGCACCTCAACAAGGAGCGGCGGCTACACCTTC.

The DNA for the CDR3 is TGTGCCAGCAGTTCCCTCCCTAGCGGGAGGGCCCCAGATACGCAGTATTTT. Its protein is CASSSLPSGRAPDTQYF. This rearrangement joins TRBV27 to TRBJ2-3, with 12 bases lining up with TRBD2. V lost 4 bases to trimming and J lost 4 bases; unmatched junction nucleotides: 9. The CDR3 contains 17 residues. Germline CDR1 MNHEY, CDR2 SMNVEV (reference sequence).

The genes are TRBV30 and TRBJ1-5; D is unresolved. CDR3 size: 15 residues. V was trimmed by 4 bases and J by 0 bases, leaving 13 bases between them. From germline, CDR1 is GTSNPN and CDR2 SVGIG (reference sequence). The DNA of the CDR3 is TGTGCCTGGACTCCCGCCAGTTATAGCAATCAGCCCCAGCATTTT. Amino acid sequence: CAWTPASYSNQPQHF.

The chain combines TRBV15 with TRBJ1-5; D may be TRBD1 (6 bases). CDR1 LNHNV and CDR2 YYDKDF come from the germline V gene (reference sequence). The CDR3 consists of 15 residues. Trimming cost V 4 bases and J 2 bases, with 12 bases left between them. The CDR3 nucleotides are TGTGCCACCAGCAACCCAAGGGGGGGCAATCAGCCCCAGCATTTT. Protein sequence: CATSNPRGGNQPQHF.

The chain joins TRBV15 to TRBJ1-5, with D tentatively TRBD1 (5 bases). The CDR3 is 14 amino acids. The ends were cut back, 8 bases at V and 5 bases at J, with 16 bases in the middle. Germline loops: CDR1 LNHNV, CDR2 YYDKDF (reference sequence). CDR3 nucleotides: TGTGCCACCGGTCAGGGAGGCGCGCATCAGCCCCAGCATTTT. This translates into CATGQGGAHQPQHF. Full variable domain (outside the CDR3, taken from reference TRBV15 and TRBJ1-5): DAMVIQNPRYQVTQFGKPVTLSCSQTLNHNVMYWYQQKSSQAPKLLFHYYDKDFNNEADTPDNFQSRRPNTSFCFLDIRSPGLGDTAMYLCATGQGGAHQPQHFGDGTRLSIL.

The V gene is TRBV23-1, the J gene TRBJ1-1; D is uncertain. TRBV23-1 is annotated as an ORF whose role is uncertain. This CDR3 has 15 amino acids. V was pared by 3 bases and J by 4 bases, with 15 bases between. DNA of the CDR3: TGCGCCAGCAGTCAGTGCGTGGGGAGATCCACTGAAGCTTTCTTT. Translating it yields CASSQCVGRSTEAFF.

This clone was observed a few times. V and J are TRBV7-2 and TRBJ1-2; D is unresolved. CDR1 and CDR2 from the germline V gene are SGHTA and FQGNSA. This CDR3 region has 16 residues. With 5 bases removed from V and 5 bases from J, the gap between germline ends came to 21 bases. In DNA, the CDR3 is TGTGCCAGCAGCGTAAGCGCGGACCTTCGGGAGTATGGCTACACCTTC. Amino acid sequence: CASSVSADLREYGYTF.

The chain is built from TRBV6-5 and TRBJ1-2; D call uncertain. The CDR3 has 9 amino acids. Trimming removed 3 bases from V and 7 bases from J, with 0 bases in between. Germline lookup yields CDR1 MNHEY and CDR2 SVGAGI. The CDR3 loop reads CASSYGYTF. In DNA form, the CDR3 reads TGTGCCAGCAGTTATGGCTACACCTTC.